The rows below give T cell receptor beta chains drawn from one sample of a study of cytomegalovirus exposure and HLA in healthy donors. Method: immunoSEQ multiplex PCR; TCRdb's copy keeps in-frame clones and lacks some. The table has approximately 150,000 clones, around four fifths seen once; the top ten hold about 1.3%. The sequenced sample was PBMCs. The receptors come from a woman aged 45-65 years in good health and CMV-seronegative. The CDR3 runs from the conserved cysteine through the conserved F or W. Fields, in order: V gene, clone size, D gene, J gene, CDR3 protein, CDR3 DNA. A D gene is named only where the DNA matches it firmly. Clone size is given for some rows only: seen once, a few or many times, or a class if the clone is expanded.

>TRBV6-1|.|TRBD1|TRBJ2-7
CATTGGPYEQYF
TGTGCCACAACAGGGGGCCCCTACGAGCAGTACTTC
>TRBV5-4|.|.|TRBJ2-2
CASSPRGAGSNTGELFF
TGTGCCAGCAGCCCCAGGGGGGCGGGTTCGAACACCGGGGAGCTGTTTTTT
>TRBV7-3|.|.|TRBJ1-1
CASSLGGSPFF
TGTGCCAGCAGCCTCGGGGGGTCACCTTTCTTT
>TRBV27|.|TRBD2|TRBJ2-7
CASSPLAGIAYEQYF
TGTGCCAGCAGTCCACTAGCGGGGATCGCCTACGAGCAGTACTTC
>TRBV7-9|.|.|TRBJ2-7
CASSLARGLTYEQYF
TGTGCCAGCAGCTTAGCGCGCGGCCTAACCTACGAGCAGTACTTC
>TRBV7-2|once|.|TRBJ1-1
CASSLGRQAKAFF
TGTGCCAGCAGCTTAGGCCGACAGGCTAAAGCTTTCTTT
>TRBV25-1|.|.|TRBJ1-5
CASSADIQQPQHF
TGTGCCAGCAGTGCGGACATTCAGCAGCCCCAGCATTTT
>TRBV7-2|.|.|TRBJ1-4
CASRAGVGEKLFF
TGTGCCAGCCGGGCGGGGGTAGGAGAAAAACTGTTTTTT
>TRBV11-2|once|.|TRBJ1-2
CASSLEGLGGYTF
TGTGCCAGCAGCTTAGAAGGACTAGGGGGCTACACCTTC
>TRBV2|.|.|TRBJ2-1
CASSEGTQVGSGQFF
TGTGCCAGCAGTGAAGGGACACAGGTTGGGTCGGGGCAGTTCTTC
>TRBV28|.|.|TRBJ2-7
CASSLLGQGGLDEQYF
TGTGCCAGCAGTTTATTAGGCCAGGGGGGCCTTGACGAGCAGTACTTC
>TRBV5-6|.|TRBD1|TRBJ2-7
CASRYTDRGLTYEQYF
TGTGCCAGCAGATATACGGACAGGGGCCTGACCTACGAGCAGTACTTC
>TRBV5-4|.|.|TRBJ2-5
CASSPREEETQYF
TGTGCCAGCAGCCCCCGGGAAGAAGAGACCCAGTACTTC
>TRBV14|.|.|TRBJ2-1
CASSQLGDYNEQFF
TGTGCCAGCAGCCAGCTAGGGGACTACAATGAGCAGTTCTTC
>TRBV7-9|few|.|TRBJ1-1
CASSLQMNTEAFF
TGTGCCAGCAGCTTACAAATGAACACTGAAGCTTTCTTT
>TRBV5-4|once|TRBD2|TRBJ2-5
CASSLALAGFQETQYF
TGTGCCAGCAGCTTGGCCCTAGCGGGGTTCCAAGAGACCCAGTACTTC
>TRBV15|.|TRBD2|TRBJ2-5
CATSTRWGGSETQYF
TGTGCCACCAGCACCCGGTGGGGGGGGAGCGAGACCCAGTACTTC
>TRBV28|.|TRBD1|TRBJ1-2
CASSFRDSYGYTF
TGTGCCAGCAGTTTTAGGGACAGCTATGGCTACACCTTC
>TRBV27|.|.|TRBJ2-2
CASNRANTGELFF
TGTGCCAGTAACCGGGCGAACACCGGGGAGCTGTTTTTT
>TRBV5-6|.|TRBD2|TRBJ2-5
CASSYLAGEYQETQYF
TGTGCCAGCAGCTACCTAGCGGGGGAGTACCAAGAGACCCAGTACTTC
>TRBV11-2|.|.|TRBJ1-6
CASSLAAPSSYNSPLHF
TGTGCCAGCAGCTTAGCTGCCCCGAGCTCCTATAATTCACCCCTCCACTTT
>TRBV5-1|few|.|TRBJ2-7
CASSLDIQGYEQYF
TGCGCCAGCAGCTTGGATATCCAGGGCTACGAGCAGTACTTC
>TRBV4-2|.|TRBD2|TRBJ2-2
CASSLGLAENTGELFF
TGTGCCAGCAGCCTTGGACTAGCGGAAAACACCGGGGAGCTGTTTTTT
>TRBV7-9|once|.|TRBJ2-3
CASSPLEKDTQYF
TGTGCCAGCAGCCCCCTGGAGAAGGATACGCAGTATTTT
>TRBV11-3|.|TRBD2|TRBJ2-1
CASSLDLGLAGGNEQFF
TGTGCCAGCAGCTTAGATCTGGGACTAGCGGGGGGCAATGAGCAGTTCTTC
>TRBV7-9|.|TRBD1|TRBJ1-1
CASSARDRDRTEAFF
TGTGCCAGCAGCGCCCGGGACAGGGATAGGACTGAAGCTTTCTTT
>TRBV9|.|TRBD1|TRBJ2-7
CASSPRGQGGSYEQYF
TGTGCCAGCAGCCCGAGGGGGCAGGGTGGTTCCTACGAGCAGTACTTC
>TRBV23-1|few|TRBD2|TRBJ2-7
CASSQQSGTRYPYEQYF
TGCGCCAGCAGTCAGCAATCCGGGACTAGGTACCCCTACGAGCAGTACTTC
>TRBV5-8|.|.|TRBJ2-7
CASSLESGYSEQYF
TGTGCCAGCAGCTTGGAATCCGGGTACTCCGAGCAGTACTTC
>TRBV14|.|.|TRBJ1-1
CASSQVGRGRTEAFF
TGTGCCAGCAGCCAAGTCGGCAGGGGAAGGACTGAAGCTTTCTTT
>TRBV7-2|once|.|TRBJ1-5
CASSLSGHSNQPQHF
TGTGCCAGCAGCTTATCGGGACATAGCAATCAGCCCCAGCATTTT
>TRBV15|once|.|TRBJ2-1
CATSRDPIQNTNEQFF
TGTGCCACCAGCAGAGATCCCATACAGAACACCAATGAGCAGTTCTTC
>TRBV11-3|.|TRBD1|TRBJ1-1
CASSLDRGQTEAFF
TGTGCCAGCAGCTTAGATAGGGGACAGACTGAAGCTTTCTTT
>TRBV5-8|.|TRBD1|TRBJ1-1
CASSSDQGQGLEAFF
TGTGCCAGCAGCTCGGATCAAGGACAGGGCTTAGAAGCTTTCTTT
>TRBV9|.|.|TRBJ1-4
CASSHGRGGLNEKLFF
TGTGCCAGCAGCCACGGGAGGGGAGGCCTTAATGAAAAACTGTTTTTT
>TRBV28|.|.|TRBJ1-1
CASSSPGSNTEAFF
TGTGCCAGCAGTTCCCCCGGGTCGAACACTGAAGCTTTCTTT
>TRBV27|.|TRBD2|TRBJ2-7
CASSPRGGIASSSYEQYF
TGTGCCAGCAGTCCCCGGGGGGGGATCGCCTCAAGCTCCTACGAGCAGTACTTC
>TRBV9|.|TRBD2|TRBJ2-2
CASSVALAVAGAPGELFF
TGTGCCAGCAGCGTAGCTCTCGCCGTAGCGGGAGCTCCCGGGGAGCTGTTTTTT
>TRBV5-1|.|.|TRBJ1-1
CASSWNPGQEAFF
TGCGCCAGCAGCTGGAACCCGGGACAAGAAGCTTTCTTT
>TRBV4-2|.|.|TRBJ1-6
CASSQAFGSNSPLHF
TGTGCCAGCAGCCAAGCATTTGGGAGTAATTCACCCCTCCACTTT
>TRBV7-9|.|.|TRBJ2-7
CASSLLGGDEQYF
TGTGCCAGCAGCTTATTGGGCGGGGACGAGCAGTACTTC
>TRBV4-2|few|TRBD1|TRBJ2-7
CASSQDEYRGLEQYF
TGTGCCAGCAGCCAAGACGAATACAGGGGGCTCGAGCAGTACTTC
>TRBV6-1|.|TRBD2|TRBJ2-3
CASRYSGGAGDTQYF
TGTGCCAGCAGATATAGCGGGGGGGCCGGAGATACGCAGTATTTT